This T cell receptor (beta chain) was retrieved from a study of PD-1 blockade in mismatch repair-deficient tumors (dated by TCRdb to the late 2010s). Describing the broader study: The trial enrolled just over 85 consecutive patients with about twelve mismatch repair-deficient cancer types between September 2013 and 2016, all previously treated and progressing. Tumor-associated T cell clones were tracked in the peripheral blood of patients responding to PD-1 blockade by deep sequencing of TCR CDR3 regions.

Relative to germline, V is 8 bases shorter and J is 7 bases shorter, with 8 bases between their ends. The CDR3 has 10 amino acids, counting the end cysteine and phenylalanine. Just the 30-base CDR3 DNA is kept, in frame starting at base 1. As encoded in the germline V gene (reference sequence), CDR1 is MNHEY while CDR2 is SMNVEV. Worth noting for this clone: Its antigen has not been determined. Base quality data are lacking; no much larger clone is found one base away.

The paper as a whole reports these results and caveats: Clones residing in the tumor, which were often undetectable in blood before treatment, expanded quickly after pembrolizumab and then contracted, generally before radiologic responses.

The method behind the library was the immunoSEQ multiplex PCR assay. The table comes from immuneACCESS by way of TCRdb, which keeps in-frame sequences with V and J called. Part of the clones is missing from these tables; in studies checked, under half for an unresolved V gene and the rest for unknown reasons. This sample is represented by 100,000 to 150,000 clones; around 87% of them were singletons. The ten largest clones add up to less than 15% of the sample. For each enrolled patient, mismatch repair deficiency was established using either polymerase chain reaction or immunohistochemistry. TCR sequencing was performed for a few patients who responded to pembrolizumab therapy. Pembrolizumab PD-1 blockade was prospectively tested in advanced mismatch repair-deficient cancers, regardless of tissue of origin, in the phase II trial. Peripheral blood T cell samples were serially collected before and at multiple times after PD-1 blockade was started. Blood sampling times were reported as weeks after the first pembrolizumab dose.

The sequence came from an adult with mismatch repair-deficient cancer. The chain is made from TRBV27 and TRBJ1-2, and TRBD1 may be the D gene, going by 5 matching bases. The sequences come from peripheral blood, collected 44 weeks after starting pembrolizumab. CDR3 loop: CASSQGGYTF. Here is the DNA: TGTGCCAGCTCCCAGGGTGGCTACACCTTC.